This T cell receptor beta chain was documented in a study of blood T cell repertoires in COVID-19. Study as a whole: PBMCs, B-cell-depleted T cells, or T cells were the source of the cDNA or gDNA that made up the material.

This clone has more than one count but fewer than ten. The CDR3 is made up of 13 amino acids. Trimming took off 5 bases at V and 8 bases at J, with 13 bases between the two ends. Germline-derived CDR1 and CDR2 are LGHNA and YNFKEQ. Per the authors' pipeline: Counts of nucleated cells, estimated from reference gene primer amplification, were obtained. TCRdb's table, derived via immunoSEQ multiplex PCR, lists solely in-frame clones and lacks some. V and J calls and clone size are as listed in that table; D and trimming were resolved from the DNA. The table lists some 350,000 clones, around 83% of them singletons, with approximately 3% in the top ten.

This sequence was found in a man under 40 with active or convalescent COVID-19. Sequenced sample: peripheral blood. V usage is TRBV4-2 and J usage is TRBJ1-5, with no clear D. DNA of the CDR3: TGTGCCAGCAGCGGAGTGGAGGATGAGCCCCAGCATTTT. Protein product: CASSGVEDEPQHF.